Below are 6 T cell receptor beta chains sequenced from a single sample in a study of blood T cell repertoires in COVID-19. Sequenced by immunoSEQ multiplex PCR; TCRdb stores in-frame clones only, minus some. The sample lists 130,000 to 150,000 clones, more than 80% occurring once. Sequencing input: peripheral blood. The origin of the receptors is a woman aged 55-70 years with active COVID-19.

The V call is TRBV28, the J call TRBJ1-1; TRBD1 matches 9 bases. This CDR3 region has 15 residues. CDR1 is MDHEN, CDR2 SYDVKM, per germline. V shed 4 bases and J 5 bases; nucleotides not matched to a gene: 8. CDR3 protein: CASSSEHRGQTEAFF. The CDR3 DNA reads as TGTGCCAGCAGTTCCGAACACAGGGGGCAAACTGAAGCTTTCTTT.

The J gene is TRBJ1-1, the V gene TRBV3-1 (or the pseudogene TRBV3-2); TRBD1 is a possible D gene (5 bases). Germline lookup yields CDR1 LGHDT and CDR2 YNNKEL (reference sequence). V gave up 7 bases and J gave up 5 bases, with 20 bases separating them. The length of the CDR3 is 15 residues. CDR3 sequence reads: CASTPHSGARTEAFF. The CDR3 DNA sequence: TGTGCCAGCACTCCTCACAGTGGGGCAAGGACTGAAGCTTTCTTT.

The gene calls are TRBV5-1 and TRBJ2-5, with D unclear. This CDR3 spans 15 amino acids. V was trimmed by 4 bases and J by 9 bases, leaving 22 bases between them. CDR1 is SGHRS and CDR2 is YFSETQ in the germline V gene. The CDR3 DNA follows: TGCGCCAGCAGCAGAACACCTGGGCAGGCCCCGGCCCAGTACTTC. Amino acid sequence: CASSRTPGQAPAQYF.

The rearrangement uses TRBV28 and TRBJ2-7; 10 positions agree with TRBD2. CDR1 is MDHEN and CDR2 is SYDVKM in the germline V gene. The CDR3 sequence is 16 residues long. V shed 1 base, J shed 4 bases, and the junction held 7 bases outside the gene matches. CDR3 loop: CASSLLSSGSIYEQYF. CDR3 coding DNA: TGTGCCAGCAGTTTATTGTCTAGCGGGAGTATATACGAGCAGTACTTC.

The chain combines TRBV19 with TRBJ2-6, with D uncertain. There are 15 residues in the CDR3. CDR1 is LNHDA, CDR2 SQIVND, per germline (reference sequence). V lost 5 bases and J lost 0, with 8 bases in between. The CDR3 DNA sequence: TGTGCCAGTAGTGGTCGGAGCTCTGGGGCCAACGTCCTGACTTTC. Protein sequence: CASSGRSSGANVLTF.

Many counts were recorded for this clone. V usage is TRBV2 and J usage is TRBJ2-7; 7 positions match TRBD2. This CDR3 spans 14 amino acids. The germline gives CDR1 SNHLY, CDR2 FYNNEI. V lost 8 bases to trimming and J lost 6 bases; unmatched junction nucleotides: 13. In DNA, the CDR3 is TGTGCCAGCGACGACCTCACGGGAGGAAGCGAGCAGTACTTC. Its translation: CASDDLTGGSEQYF.